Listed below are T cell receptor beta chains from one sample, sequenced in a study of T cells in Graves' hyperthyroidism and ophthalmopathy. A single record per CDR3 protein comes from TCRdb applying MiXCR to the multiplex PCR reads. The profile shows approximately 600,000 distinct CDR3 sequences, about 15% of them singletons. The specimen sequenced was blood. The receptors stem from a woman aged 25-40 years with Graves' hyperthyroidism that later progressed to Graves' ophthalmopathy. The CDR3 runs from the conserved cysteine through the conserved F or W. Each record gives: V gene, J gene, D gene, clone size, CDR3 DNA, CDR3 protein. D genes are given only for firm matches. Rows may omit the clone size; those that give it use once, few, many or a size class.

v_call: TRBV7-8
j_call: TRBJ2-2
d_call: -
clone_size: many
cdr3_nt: TGTGCCAGCAGCTTATTAGTGGGGCGCGGCACCGGGGAGCTGTTTTTT
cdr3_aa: CASSLLVGRGTGELFF

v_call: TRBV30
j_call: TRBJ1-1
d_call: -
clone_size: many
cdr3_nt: TGTGCCTGGAGATACCCGGACAGCCGTGAAGCTTTCTTT
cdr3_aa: CAWRYPDSREAFF

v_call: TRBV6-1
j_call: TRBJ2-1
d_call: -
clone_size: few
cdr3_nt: TGTGCCAGCAGTTATCCAGCGGAGGGGAATGAGCAGTTCTTC
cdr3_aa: CASSYPAEGNEQFF

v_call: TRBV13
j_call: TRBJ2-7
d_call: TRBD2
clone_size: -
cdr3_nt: TGTGCCAGCAGCCTAACTAGCGACCACGAGCAGTACTTC
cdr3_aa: CASSLTSDHEQYF

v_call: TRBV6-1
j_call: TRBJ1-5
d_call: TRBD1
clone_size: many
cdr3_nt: TGTGCCAGCATGCCGGGACAGGGGATGGAGCCCCAGCATTTT
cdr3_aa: CASMPGQGMEPQHF

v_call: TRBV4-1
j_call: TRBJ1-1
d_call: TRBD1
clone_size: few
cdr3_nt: TGCGCCAGCAGCTTCAGGACAGGCCTGAACACTGAAGCTTTCTTT
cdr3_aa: CASSFRTGLNTEAFF

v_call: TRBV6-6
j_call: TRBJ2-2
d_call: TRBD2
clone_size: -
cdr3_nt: TGTGCCAGCAGTTACTTGGCTAGCGGGCCCGGGGAGCTGTTTTTT
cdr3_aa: CASSYLASGPGELFF

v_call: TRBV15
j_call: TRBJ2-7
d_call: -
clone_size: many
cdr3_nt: TGTGCCACCAGCAGAGAAGACGGACGCGAGCAGTACTTC
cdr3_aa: CATSREDGREQYF

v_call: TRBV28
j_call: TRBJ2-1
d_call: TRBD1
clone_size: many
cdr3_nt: TGTGCCAGCAGTCCGGGACAGGGTGGCAATGAGCAGTTCTTC
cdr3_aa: CASSPGQGGNEQFF

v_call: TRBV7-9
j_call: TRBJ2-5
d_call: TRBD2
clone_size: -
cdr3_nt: TGTGCCAGCAGCTTAGGAGTCCTCCGCGGGAGCGGGGAGACCCAGTACTTC
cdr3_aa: CASSLGVLRGSGETQYF

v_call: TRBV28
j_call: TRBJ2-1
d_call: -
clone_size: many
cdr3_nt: TGTGCCAGCAACCGGGAGATTTACAATGAGCAGTTCTTC
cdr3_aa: CASNREIYNEQFF

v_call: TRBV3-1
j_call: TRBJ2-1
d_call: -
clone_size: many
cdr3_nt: TGTGCCAGCAGACCCCGTGCACCGCACAATGAGCAGTTCTTC
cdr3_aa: CASRPRAPHNEQFF

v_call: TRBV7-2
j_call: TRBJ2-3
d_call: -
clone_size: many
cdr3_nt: TGTGCCAGCAGCTTAGAGGGCAGGGGACCAGATACGCAGTATTTT
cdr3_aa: CASSLEGRGPDTQYF

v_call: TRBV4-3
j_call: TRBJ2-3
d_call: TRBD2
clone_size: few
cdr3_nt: TGCGCCAGCAGCCAAGCCCGGGAGGGCCAGGGAGATACGCAGTATTTT
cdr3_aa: CASSQAREGQGDTQYF

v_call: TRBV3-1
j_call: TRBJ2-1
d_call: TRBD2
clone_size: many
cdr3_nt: TGTGCCAGCAGTCTGACTAGCGGGTTTGCCAATGAGCAGTTCTTC
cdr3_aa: CASSLTSGFANEQFF

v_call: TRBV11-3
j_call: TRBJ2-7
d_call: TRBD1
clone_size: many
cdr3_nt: TGTGCCAGCAGCTTAGCCCCCGGACAGGCTTACGAGCAGTACTTC
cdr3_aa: CASSLAPGQAYEQYF

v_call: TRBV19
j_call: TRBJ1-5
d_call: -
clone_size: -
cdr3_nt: TGTGCCAGTAGTACCCAGATTGGACAGTTCAATCAGCCCCAGCATTTT
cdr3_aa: CASSTQIGQFNQPQHF

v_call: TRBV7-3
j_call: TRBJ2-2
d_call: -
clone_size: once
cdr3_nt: TGTGCCAGCAGCCCAAATGGCAGGGCGCGCACCGGGGAGCCGTTTTTT
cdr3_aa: CASSPNGRARTGEPFF

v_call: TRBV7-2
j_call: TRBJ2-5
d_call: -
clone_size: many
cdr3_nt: TGTGCCAGCAGCCCACTCGTGGGGGAGACCCAGTACTTC
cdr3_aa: CASSPLVGETQYF

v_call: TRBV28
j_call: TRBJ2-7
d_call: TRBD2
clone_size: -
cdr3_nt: TGTGCCAGCTCCTCAAAATGGGGCCCTAGCGGGGGGTCCTACGAGCAGTACTTC
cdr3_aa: CASSSKWGPSGGSYEQYF

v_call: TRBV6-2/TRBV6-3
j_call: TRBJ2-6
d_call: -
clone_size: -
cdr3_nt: TGTGCCAGCACCGACCAGGCATCTGGGGCCAACGTCCTGACTTTC
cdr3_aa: CASTDQASGANVLTF

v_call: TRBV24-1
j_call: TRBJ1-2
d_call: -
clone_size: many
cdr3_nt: TGTGCCACCAGTGGATCTGGGGCTAACTATGGCTACACCTTC
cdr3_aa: CATSGSGANYGYTF

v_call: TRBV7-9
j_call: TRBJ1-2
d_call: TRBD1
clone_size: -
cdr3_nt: TGTGCCAGCAGCTCGGGGGACAGGGGAGACTATGGCTACACCTTC
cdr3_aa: CASSSGDRGDYGYTF

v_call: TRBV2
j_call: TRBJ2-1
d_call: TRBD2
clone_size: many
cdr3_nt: TGTGCCAGCAGTCCTGTGGGACTAGCTCCCCAACATGATGAGCAGTTCTTC
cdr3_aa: CASSPVGLAPQHDEQFF

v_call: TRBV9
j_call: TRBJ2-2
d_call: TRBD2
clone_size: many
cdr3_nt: TGTGCCAGCAGCGCAACGGGAGGGCCCGGGGAGCTGTTTTTT
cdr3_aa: CASSATGGPGELFF

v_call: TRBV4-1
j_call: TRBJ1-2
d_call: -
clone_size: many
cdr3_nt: TGCGCCAGCAGCCCTCCCCGAACTAACTATGGCTACACCTTC
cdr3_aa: CASSPPRTNYGYTF

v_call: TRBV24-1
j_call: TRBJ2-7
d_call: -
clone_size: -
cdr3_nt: TGTGCCACCTCGGGACACCCCACCCCCGGCGGGAGCTACGAGCAGTACTTC
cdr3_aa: CATSGHPTPGGSYEQYF

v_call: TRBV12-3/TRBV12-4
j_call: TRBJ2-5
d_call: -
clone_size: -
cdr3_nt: TGTGCCAGCAGTCCCGGTCGGCAGCCTACGGAGACCCAGTACTTC
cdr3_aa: CASSPGRQPTETQYF

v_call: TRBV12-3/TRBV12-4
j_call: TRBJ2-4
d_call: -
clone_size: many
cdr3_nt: TGTGCCAGCAGTTCGGGGTGGGCCGAGAGCCCCAAAAACATTCAGTACTTC
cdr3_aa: CASSSGWAESPKNIQYF

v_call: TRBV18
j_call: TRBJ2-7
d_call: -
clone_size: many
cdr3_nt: TGTGCCAGCTCTCAGCTCGATCCAGGGTCCTACGAGCAGTACTTC
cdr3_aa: CASSQLDPGSYEQYF

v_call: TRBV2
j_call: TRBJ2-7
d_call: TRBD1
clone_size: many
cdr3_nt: TGTGCCAGCAGGGGGACAGAAGTCATCTACGAGCAGTACTTC
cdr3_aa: CASRGTEVIYEQYF

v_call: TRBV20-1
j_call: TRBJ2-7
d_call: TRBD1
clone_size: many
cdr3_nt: TGCAGTGCTAAAGGGACAGGGAATCTCTACGAGCAGTACTTC
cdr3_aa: CSAKGTGNLYEQYF

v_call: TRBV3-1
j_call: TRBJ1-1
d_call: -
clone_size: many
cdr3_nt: TGTGCCAGCAGCCATCATTATATGAACACTGAAGCTTTCTTT
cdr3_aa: CASSHHYMNTEAFF

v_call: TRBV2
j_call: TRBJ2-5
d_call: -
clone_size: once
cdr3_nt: TGTGCCAGCAGCGCCCGGGCAGCGGCGAGGATAGGGGCCCAGTACTTC
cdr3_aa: CASSARAAARIGAQYF

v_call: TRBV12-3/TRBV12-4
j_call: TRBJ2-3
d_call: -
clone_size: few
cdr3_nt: TGTGCCAGCAGTTCTGGGAGTCCCCGTGCAGATACGCAGTATTTT
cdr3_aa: CASSSGSPRADTQYF

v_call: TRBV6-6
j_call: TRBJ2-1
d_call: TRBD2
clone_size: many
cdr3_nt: TGTGCCAGCAGTTACTCGGAGCTAGCGGGGAATGAGCAGTTCTTC
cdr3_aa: CASSYSELAGNEQFF

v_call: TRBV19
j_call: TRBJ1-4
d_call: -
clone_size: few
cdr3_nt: TGTGCCAGTAGGTCGGGGGTTGTGGGTAATGAAAAACTGTTTTTT
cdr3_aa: CASRSGVVGNEKLFF

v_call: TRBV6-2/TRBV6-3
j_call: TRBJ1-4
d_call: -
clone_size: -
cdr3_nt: TGTGCCAGCAGTTACTCGGTACGGGAGAAACTGTTTTTT
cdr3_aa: CASSYSVREKLFF

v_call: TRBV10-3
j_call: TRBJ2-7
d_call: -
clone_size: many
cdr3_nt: TGTGCCATCAGCGCGAGTCGGGACGAGCAGTACTTC
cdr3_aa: CAISASRDEQYF

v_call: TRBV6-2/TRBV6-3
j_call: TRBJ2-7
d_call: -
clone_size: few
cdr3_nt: TGTGCCAGCAGTTACTCCAGGGACTCCACCTACGAGCAGTACTTC
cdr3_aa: CASSYSRDSTYEQYF

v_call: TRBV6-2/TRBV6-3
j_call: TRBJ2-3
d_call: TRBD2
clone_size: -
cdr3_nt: TGTGCCCGCAGTGGGTCGACTAGCGGGAGGGCCTGGGGCACAGATACGCAGTATTTT
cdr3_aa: CARSGSTSGRAWGTDTQYF

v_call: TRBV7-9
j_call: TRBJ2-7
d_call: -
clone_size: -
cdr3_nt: TGTGCCAGCAGCTTAGAGAGGTTCACCGAGCAGTACTTC
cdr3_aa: CASSLERFTEQYF

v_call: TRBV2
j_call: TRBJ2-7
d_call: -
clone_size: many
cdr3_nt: TGTGCCAGCAGTGAAGGGGGGGTGAGGGGAGACGAGCAGTACTTC
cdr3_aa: CASSEGGVRGDEQYF

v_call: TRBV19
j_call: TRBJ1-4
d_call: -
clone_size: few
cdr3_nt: TGTGCCAGTAGTATGAACAGCGCAACTAATGAAAAACTGTTTTTT
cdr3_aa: CASSMNSATNEKLFF

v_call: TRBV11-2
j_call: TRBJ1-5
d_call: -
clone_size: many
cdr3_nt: TGTGCCAGCAGCTTTAAGACGGCCGAGGATCAGCCCCAGCATTTT
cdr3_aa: CASSFKTAEDQPQHF

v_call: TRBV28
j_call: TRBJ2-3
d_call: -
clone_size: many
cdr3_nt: TGTGCCAGCAGCCAGGGGAGGTCTAGCACAGATACGCAGTATTTT
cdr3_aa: CASSQGRSSTDTQYF

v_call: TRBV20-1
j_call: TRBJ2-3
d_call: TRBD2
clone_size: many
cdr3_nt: TGCAGTGCTAGCGGGACTAGCGGAGATACGCAGTATTTT
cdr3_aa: CSASGTSGDTQYF

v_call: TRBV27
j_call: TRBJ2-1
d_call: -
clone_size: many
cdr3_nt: TGTGCCAGCAGTTTAGGGAGGACAAGTGAGCAGTTCTTC
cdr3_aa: CASSLGRTSEQFF

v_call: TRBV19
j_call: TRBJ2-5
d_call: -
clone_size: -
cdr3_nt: TGTGCCTGGTGGGGCGAAGAGACCCAGTACTTC
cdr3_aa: CAWWGEETQYF

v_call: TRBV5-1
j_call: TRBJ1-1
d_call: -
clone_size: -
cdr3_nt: TGCGCCAGCAGCCCGGAGCCCCAGGGTAGGACTGAAGCTTTCTTT
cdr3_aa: CASSPEPQGRTEAFF

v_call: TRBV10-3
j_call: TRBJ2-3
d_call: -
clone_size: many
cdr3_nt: TGTGCCATCAGCCCTTCTACGAAGAGCACAGATACGCAGTATTTT
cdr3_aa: CAISPSTKSTDTQYF

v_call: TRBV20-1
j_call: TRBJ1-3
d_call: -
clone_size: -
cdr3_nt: TGCAGTGGGGCAGAGACAACTGGAAACACCATATATTTT
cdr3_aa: CSGAETTGNTIYF

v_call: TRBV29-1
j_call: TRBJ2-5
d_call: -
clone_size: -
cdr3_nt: TGCAGCGTTGGTCCCCAAGCCATGGAGACCCAGTACTTC
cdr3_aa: CSVGPQAMETQYF

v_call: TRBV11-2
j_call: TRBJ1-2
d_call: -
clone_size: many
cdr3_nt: TGTGCCAGCAGCTTAGTAGGGGCAGGGGATGGCTACACCTTC
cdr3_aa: CASSLVGAGDGYTF

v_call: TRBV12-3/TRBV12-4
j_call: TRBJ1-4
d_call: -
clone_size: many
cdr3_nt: TGTGCCAGCAGTTTGTATACAACTAATGAAAAACTGTTTTTT
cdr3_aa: CASSLYTTNEKLFF

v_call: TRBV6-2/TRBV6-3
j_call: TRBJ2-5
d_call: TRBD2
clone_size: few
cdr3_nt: TGTGCCAGCAGTTTCGGACTAGCGGGAGGGCCGTACCAAGAGACCCAGTACTTC
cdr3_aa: CASSFGLAGGPYQETQYF

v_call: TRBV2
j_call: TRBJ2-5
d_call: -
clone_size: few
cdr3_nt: TGTGCCAGCAGTGACTCAGGAAGGGAGACCCAGTACTTC
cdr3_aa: CASSDSGRETQYF

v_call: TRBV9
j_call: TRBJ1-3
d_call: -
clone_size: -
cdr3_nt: TGTGCCTGCAGCACCGCCGCCAGTCCTAGCTCTGGAAACACCATATATTTT
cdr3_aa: CACSTAASPSSGNTIYF

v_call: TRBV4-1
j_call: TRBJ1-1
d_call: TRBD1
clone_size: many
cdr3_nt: TGCGCCAGCAGCGACCGGACAGGGGGGAACACTGAAGCTTTCTTT
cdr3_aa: CASSDRTGGNTEAFF

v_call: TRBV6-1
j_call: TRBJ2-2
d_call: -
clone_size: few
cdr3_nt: TGTGCCAGCACAGGGTCCTCCACCGGGGAGCTGTTTTTT
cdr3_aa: CASTGSSTGELFF